The 14 T cell receptor beta chains reported below all come from one sample, sequenced in a study of graft-versus-host responses after intestinal transplantation. TCRdb's table, derived via immunoSEQ multiplex PCR, lists solely in-frame clones and lacks some. Among just under 55,000 clones, roughly 89% were seen once, and the ten largest hold 5% to 7%. The source material was PBMCs, sampled nearly 670 days after intestinal transplant. These receptors were collected from a human patient who received an intestinal transplant, so some T cells may come from the graft donor.

The V gene is TRBV7-9, the J gene TRBJ2-5; D remains ambiguous. The V gene's germline CDR1 is SEHNR and CDR2 FQNEAQ (reference sequence). The length of the CDR3 is 14 residues. V was pared by 5 bases and J by 0 bases, with 10 bases between. Written as DNA, the CDR3 is TGTGCCAGCAGCACACAGAAGTACCAAGAGACCCAGTACTTC. Protein product: CASSTQKYQETQYF. The full variable domain, in which reference TRBV7-9 and TRBJ2-5 provide the parts outside the CDR3, is DTGVSQNPRHKITKRGQNVTFRCDPISEHNRLYWYRQTLGQGPEFLTYFQNEAQLEKSRLLSDRFSAERPKGSFSTLEIQRTEQGDSAMYLCASSTQKYQETQYFGPGTRLLVL.

In DNA form, the CDR3 reads TGTGCCAGCACCATAACGGGAGCACCCTTGGGGGAGACCCAGTACTTC. Its protein is CASTITGAPLGETQYF. The V gene is TRBV7-6, the J gene TRBJ2-5, with a weak D call TRBD2 (6 bases). In germline, CDR1 is SGHVS, CDR2 FNYEAQ. The V and J ends lost 7 bases and 5 bases respectively, with 23 bases between them. The CDR3 length is 16 residues. Using reference TRBV7-6 and TRBJ2-5 for the parts outside the CDR3, the full variable domain is GAGVSQSPRYKVTKRGQDVALRCDPISGHVSLYWYRQALGQGPEFLTYFNYEAQQDKSGLPNDRFSAERPEGSISTLTIQRTEQRDSAMYRCASTITGAPLGETQYFGPGTRLLVL.

The chain combines TRBV5-5 with TRBJ2-3; 10 bases agree with TRBD2. The CDR3 totals 16 residues. Per the germline V gene, CDR1 is SGHKS and CDR2 is YYEKEE (reference sequence). The J segment lost 5 bases and the V segment lost 1 base, leaving 7 bases of the junction unmatched. In nucleotides, the CDR3 is TGTGCCAGCAGCTTGATGGCTAGCGGGGGAGGAGATACGCAGTATTTT. Its protein product is CASSLMASGGGDTQYF. Full variable domain (missing parts from reference TRBV5-5 and TRBJ2-3): DAGVTQSPTHLIKTRGQQVTLRCSPISGHKSVSWYQQVLGQGPQFIFQYYEKEERGRGNFPDRFSARQFPNYSSELNVNALLLGDSALYLCASSLMASGGGDTQYFGPGTRLTVL.

The chain is built from TRBV9 and TRBJ1-1, with 8 positions matching TRBD1. CDR1 is SGDLS, CDR2 YYNGEE, per germline. The V and J ends lost 2 bases and 0 bases, in that order; junction bases with no gene match: 3. This CDR3 spans 15 amino acids. The CDR3 sequence is CASSVGQALNTEAFF. The CDR3 region has the DNA TGTGCCAGCAGCGTGGGACAGGCCTTGAACACTGAAGCTTTCTTT.

CDR3 in DNA: TGTGCCAGTTCGACAGGTCGAAATGAAAAACTGTTTTTT. Translating gives CASSTGRNEKLFF. The chain uses TRBV6-1 and TRBJ1-4; maybe TRBD1 (6 bases). Trimming took off 9 bases at V and 5 bases at J, with 13 bases between the two ends. Germline V gene lookup returns CDR1 MNHNS and CDR2 SASEGT. CDR3 length equals 13 residues.

V and J are TRBV19 and TRBJ2-7; tentatively, D is TRBD1 (6 bases). There are 14 residues in the CDR3. The germline CDR1 and CDR2 sequences are LNHDA and SQIVND (reference sequence). Between the trimmed V and J ends, which lost 3 bases and 0 bases, there was a span of 9 bases. CDR3 coding DNA: TGTGCCAGTAGTATCACGGGACACTCCTACGAGCAGTACTTC. Protein sequence: CASSITGHSYEQYF. Full variable domain (missing parts from reference TRBV19 and TRBJ2-7): DGGITQSPKYLFRKEGQNVTLSCEQNLNHDAMYWYRQDPGQGLRLIYYSQIVNDFQKGDIAEGYSVSREKKESFPLTVTSAQKNPTAFYLCASSITGHSYEQYFGPGTRLTVT.

CDR3 sequence reads: CASKSEQFF. The CDR3, as DNA: TGTGCCAGCAAGAGTGAGCAGTTCTTC. This rearrangement joins TRBV2 to TRBJ2-1; no clear D gene. Trimming stripped 7 bases from V and 9 bases from J, with 4 bases between. This CDR3 has 9 residues. Germline values: CDR1 SNHLY, CDR2 FYNNEI.

This chain joins TRBV19 and TRBJ2-7, with TRBD1 identical over 9 bases. J lost 10 bases, V lost 5 bases, and 15 bases had no gene match. The CDR3 covers 15 residues. Germline assignment: CDR1 LNHDA and CDR2 SQIVND (reference sequence). The CDR3 protein is CASSSTGGNGFLQYF. The CDR3 region has the DNA TGTGCCAGTAGTTCGACAGGGGGTAATGGTTTTCTACAGTACTTC.

The V gene is TRBV11-3, the J gene TRBJ2-5, with D maybe TRBD2 (5 bases). The CDR3 sequence is 15 residues long. V was shortened by 2 bases and J by 2 bases, with 12 bases between the two germline ends. Germline V lookup: CDR1 SGHNT, CDR2 YENEEA. CDR3 bases: TGTGCCAGCAGCTTAACCTTACGGGATCAAGAGACCCAGTACTTC. Residues: CASSLTLRDQETQYF.

The V gene is TRBV2, the J gene TRBJ2-1, with D possibly being TRBD1 (6 bases). Germline CDR1 is SNHLY and CDR2 is FYNNEI. This CDR3 is 15 amino acids long. Trimming took off 6 bases at V and 8 bases at J, with 20 bases between the two ends. CDR3 in DNA: TGTGCCAGCAGCGCCCGAGGGAAACAGGGAGATGAGCAGTTCTTC. This gives the protein CASSARGKQGDEQFF.

This chain uses TRBV7-9 with TRBJ2-7; D is unresolved. The CDR3 runs 12 residues. The V end was cut by 4 bases, the J end by 4 bases, with 8 bases between. The germline CDR1 and CDR2 sequences are SEHNR and FQNEAQ (reference sequence). The CDR3 reads CASSYDRYEQYF. CDR3 coding DNA: TGTGCCAGCAGCTACGACCGATACGAGCAGTACTTC.

The genes are TRBV7-9 and TRBJ2-7; TRBD1 or TRBD2 may be the D gene (5 bases each). In germline, CDR1 is SEHNR, CDR2 FQNEAQ (reference sequence). The V end was cut by 1 base, the J end by 6 bases, with 10 bases between. This CDR3 is built from 13 residues. DNA of the CDR3: TGTGCCAGCAGCTTAGGAACGAGGGGCGAGCAGTACTTC. Its translation is CASSLGTRGEQYF. The full variable domain, in which reference TRBV7-9 and TRBJ2-7 provide the parts outside the CDR3, is DTGVSQNPRHKITKRGQNVTFRCDPISEHNRLYWYRQTLGQGPEFLTYFQNEAQLEKSRLLSDRFSAERPKGSFSTLEIQRTEQGDSAMYLCASSLGTRGEQYFGPGTRLTVT.

The chain is built from TRBV18 and TRBJ2-7; 10 bases fit TRBD2. The CDR3 loop spans 18 amino acids. V shed 0 bases, J shed 2 bases, and the junction held 10 bases outside the gene matches. Germline loops: CDR1 KGHSH, CDR2 LQKENI. The DNA for the CDR3 is TGTGCCAGCTCACCACCTTCAGCGGGGGGGCCCCTAGCCTACGAGCAGTACTTC. Translated, it gives CASSPPSAGGPLAYEQYF.

The chain employs TRBV5-1 and TRBJ2-1; D uncertain. The germline V gene has CDR1 SGHRS and CDR2 YFSETQ. The CDR3 extends over 13 amino acids. V dropped 0 bases and J dropped 8 bases, with 9 bases sitting between them. In nucleotides, the CDR3 is TGCGCCAGCAGCTTGGGGTTCGGCGATGAGCAGTTCTTC. It specifies CASSLGFGDEQFF.